In this sample, the clone carrying this TCR beta chain turned up a few times. Its antigen is unidentified. This sample was taken from a study of T cell repertoires in cytomegalovirus infection. Germline V gives CDR1 SGHVS, CDR2 FQNEAQ. Trimming pared 8 bases from V and 3 bases from J, leaving 12 bases between. The CDR3 spans 13 residues. MiXCR, applied by TCRdb to the reads, yields one record per CDR3 protein. The sample holds 450,000 to 600,000 distinct CDR3 sequences, more than 40% seen once. The material sequenced was cultured PBMCs, taken from culture after CMV antigen stimulation. The origin of this receptor is a human donor in good health (CMV status not recorded). Some clones in this sample may be carry-over from other donors' samples. The chain links TRBV7-8 to TRBJ2-3; TRBD2 is a possible D gene (6 bases). The CDR3 here is CASLGGETDTQYF. CDR3 bases: TGTGCCAGCCTTGGCGGGGAGACAGATACGCAGTATTTT.